The 4 T cell receptor beta chains below were found in one sample sequenced in a study of T cells in Graves' hyperthyroidism and ophthalmopathy. RNA transcripts served as the template for amplifying TCR beta CDR3 regions. In the first-round RT-PCR of the TCR CDR3, the HTBI primer set was used. Using its own MiXCR run on the multiplex PCR reads, TCRdb lists one record per CDR3 protein. The table has under 700,000 distinct CDR3 sequences, over 15% seen once. Sequencing was done on a sample of blood. The source of these receptors is a woman between 18 and 29 years old with Graves' hyperthyroidism.

The chain's CDR3 is CASSQDRRYEKLFF. CDR3 DNA: TGTGCCAGCAGCCAAGATAGAAGGTATGAAAAACTGTTTTTT. The rearrangement links TRBV3-1 to TRBJ1-4; no clear D gene. V was cut by 0 bases and J by 6 bases, with 8 bases left in between. The CDR3 is 14 residues long. Germline loops: CDR1 LGHDT, CDR2 YNNKEL (reference sequence).

This chain uses TRBV5-1 with TRBJ2-7; 8 bases align to TRBD2. V trimming: 3 bases; J trimming: 4 bases; junction bases outside the gene matches: 9. The germline V gene encodes CDR1 SGHRS and CDR2 YFSETQ. The CDR3 extends over 15 amino acids. CDR3 sequence: CASSSRGIAGYEQYF. The CDR3 DNA reads as TGCGCCAGCAGCTCGCGGGGGATAGCGGGGTACGAGCAGTACTTC. Full variable domain (remainder filled in from reference TRBV5-1 and TRBJ2-7): KAGVTQTPRYLIKTRGQQVTLSCSPISGHRSVSWYQQTPGQGLQFLFEYFSETQRNKGNFPGRFSGRQFSNSRSEMNVSTLELGDSALYLCASSSRGIAGYEQYFGPGTRLTVT.

In the case of this clonotype: One end of the junction varies from germline; a read error may be responsible. The J gene is TRBJ2-5, the V gene TRBV9; possibly TRBD1 for D (6 bases). The CDR3 covers 16 residues. Germline values: CDR1 SGDLS, CDR2 YYNGEE. The CDR3 nucleotides read TGTGCCAACAGCGTAGGGCCAGGGGTTGGGGAGGAGACCCAGTACTTC. Protein sequence: CANSVGPGVGEETQYF. Full variable domain (remainder filled in from reference TRBV9 and TRBJ2-5): DSGVTQTPKHLITATGQRVTLRCSPRSGDLSVYWYQQSLDQGLQFLIQYYNGEERAKGNILERFSAQQFPDLHSELNLSSLELGDSALYFCANSVGPGVGEETQYFGPGTRLLVL.

This clonotype was detected many times. The chain employs TRBV7-8 and TRBJ1-1, with a possible D match to TRBD1 (5 bases). CDR1 and CDR2 from the germline V gene are SGHVS and FQNEAQ. V dropped 5 bases and J dropped 1 base, with 8 bases sitting between them. CDR3 size: 13 residues. DNA of the CDR3: TGTGCCAGCAGCGCGACAGAGAACACTGAAGCTTTCTTT. Its protein product is CASSATENTEAFF.